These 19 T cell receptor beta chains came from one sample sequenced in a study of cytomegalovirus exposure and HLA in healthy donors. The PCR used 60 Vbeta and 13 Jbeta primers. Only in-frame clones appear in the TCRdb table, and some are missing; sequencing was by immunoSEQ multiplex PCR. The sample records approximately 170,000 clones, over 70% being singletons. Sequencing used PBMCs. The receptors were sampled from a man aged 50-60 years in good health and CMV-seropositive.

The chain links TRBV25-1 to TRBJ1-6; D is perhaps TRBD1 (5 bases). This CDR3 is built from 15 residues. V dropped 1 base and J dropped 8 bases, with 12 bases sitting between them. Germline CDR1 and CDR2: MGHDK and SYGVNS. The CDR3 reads CASSELGAVDSPLHF. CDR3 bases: TGTGCCAGCAGTGAATTAGGGGCAGTTGATTCACCCCTCCACTTT.

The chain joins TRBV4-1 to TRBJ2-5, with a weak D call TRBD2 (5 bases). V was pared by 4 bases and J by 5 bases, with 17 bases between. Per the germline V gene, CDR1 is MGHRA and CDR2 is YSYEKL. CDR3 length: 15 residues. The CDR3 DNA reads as TGCGCCAGCAGCCGCTTCCCAGAGGGCGGGGAGACCCAGTACTTC. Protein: CASSRFPEGGETQYF.

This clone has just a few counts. Here the CDR3 reads CASSLDVGASTYGYTF. The DNA for the CDR3 is TGCGCCAGCAGCTTGGACGTGGGGGCCAGCACTTATGGCTACACCTTC. The V gene is TRBV5-1, the J gene TRBJ1-2; possibly TRBD1 for D (6 bases). The germline V and J ends were trimmed by 0 bases and 5 bases, with 17 bases remaining between them. Germline V gives CDR1 SGHRS, CDR2 YFSETQ. The CDR3 totals 16 residues.

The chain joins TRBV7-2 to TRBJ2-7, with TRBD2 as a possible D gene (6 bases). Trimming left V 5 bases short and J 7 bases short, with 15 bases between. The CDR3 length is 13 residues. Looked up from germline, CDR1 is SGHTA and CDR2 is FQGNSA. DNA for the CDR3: TGTGCCAGCAGCAAGGACTATTTTAGTGAGCAGTACTTC. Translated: CASSKDYFSEQYF.

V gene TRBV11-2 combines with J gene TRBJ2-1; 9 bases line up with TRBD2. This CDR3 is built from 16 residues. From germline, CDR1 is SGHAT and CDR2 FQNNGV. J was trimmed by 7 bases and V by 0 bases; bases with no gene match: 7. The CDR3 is CASSLDGSGGNNEQFF. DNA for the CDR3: TGTGCCAGCAGCTTAGACGGGAGCGGGGGGAATAATGAGCAGTTCTTC.

The CDR3 spells CAWSLAPLGTDTQYF. In nucleotides, the CDR3 is TGTGCCTGGAGTCTAGCCCCTCTGGGCACAGATACGCAGTATTTT. The genes are TRBV30 and TRBJ2-3; perhaps TRBD2 as D (5 bases). CDR3 length: 15 amino acids. CDR1 and CDR2 from the germline V gene are GTSNPN and SVGIG (reference sequence). V lost 2 bases to trimming and J lost 1 base, with 13 bases between them.

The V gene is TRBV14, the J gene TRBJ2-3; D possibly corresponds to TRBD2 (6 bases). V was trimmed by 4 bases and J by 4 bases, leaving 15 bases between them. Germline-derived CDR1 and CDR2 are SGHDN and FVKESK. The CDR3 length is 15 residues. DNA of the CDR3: TGTGCCAGCAGCCCATACGGGAGATTGGCAGATACGCAGTATTTT. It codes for CASSPYGRLADTQYF. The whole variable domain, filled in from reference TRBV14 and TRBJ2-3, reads EAGVTQFPSHSVIEKGQTVTLRCDPISGHDNLYWYRRVMGKEIKFLLHFVKESKQDESGMPNNRFLAERTGGTYSTLKVQPAELEDSGVYFCASSPYGRLADTQYFGPGTRLTVL.

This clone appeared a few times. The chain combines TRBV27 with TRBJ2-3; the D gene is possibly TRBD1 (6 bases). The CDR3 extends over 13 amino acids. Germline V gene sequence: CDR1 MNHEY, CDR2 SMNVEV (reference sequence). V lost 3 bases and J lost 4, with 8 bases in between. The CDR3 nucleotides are TGTGCCAGCAGTTTGGGGGCCCCAGATACGCAGTATTTT. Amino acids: CASSLGAPDTQYF.

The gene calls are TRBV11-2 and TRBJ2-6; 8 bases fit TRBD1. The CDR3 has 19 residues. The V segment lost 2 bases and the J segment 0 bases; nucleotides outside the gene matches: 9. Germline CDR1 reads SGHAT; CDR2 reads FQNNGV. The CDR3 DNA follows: TGTGCCAGCAGCTTATTTAGGACAGGGTCTGTCTCTGGGGCCAACGTCCTGACTTTC. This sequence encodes CASSLFRTGSVSGANVLTF.

DNA for the CDR3: TGTGCCTGGAGGGGTATAGGGGGCTATAATTCACCCCTCCACTTT. Translation: CAWRGIGGYNSPLHF. This rearrangement joins TRBV30 to TRBJ1-6, with D perhaps matching TRBD1 (6 bases). The CDR3 runs 15 residues. Between the trimmed V and J ends, which lost 3 bases and 3 bases, there was a span of 12 bases. CDR1 and CDR2 from the germline V gene are GTSNPN and SVGIG (reference sequence). Variable domain in full (rest from reference TRBV30 and TRBJ1-6): SQTIHQWPATLVQPVGSPLSLECTVEGTSNPNLYWYRQAAGRGLQLLFYSVGIGQISSEVPQNLSASRPQDRQFILSSKKLLLSDSGFYLCAWRGIGGYNSPLHFGNGTRLTVT.

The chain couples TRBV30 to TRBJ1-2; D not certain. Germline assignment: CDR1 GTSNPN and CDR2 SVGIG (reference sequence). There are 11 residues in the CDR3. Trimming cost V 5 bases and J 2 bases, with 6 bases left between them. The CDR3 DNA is TGTGCCTGGTCCGAGAACTATGGCTACACCTTC. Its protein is CAWSENYGYTF.

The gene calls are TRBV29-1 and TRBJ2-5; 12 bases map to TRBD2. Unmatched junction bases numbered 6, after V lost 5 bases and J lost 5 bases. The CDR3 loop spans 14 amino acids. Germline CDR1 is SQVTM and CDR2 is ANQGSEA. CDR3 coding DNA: TGCAGCGTTTCTAGCGGGAGGGCCCGCGAGACCCAGTACTTC. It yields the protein CSVSSGRARETQYF.

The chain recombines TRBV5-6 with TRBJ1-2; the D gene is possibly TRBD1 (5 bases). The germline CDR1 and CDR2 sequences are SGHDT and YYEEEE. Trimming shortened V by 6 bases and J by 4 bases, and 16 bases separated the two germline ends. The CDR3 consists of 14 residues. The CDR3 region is CASTPSGRVYGYTF. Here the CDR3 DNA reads TGTGCCAGCACCCCTTCGGGCAGGGTCTATGGCTACACCTTC.

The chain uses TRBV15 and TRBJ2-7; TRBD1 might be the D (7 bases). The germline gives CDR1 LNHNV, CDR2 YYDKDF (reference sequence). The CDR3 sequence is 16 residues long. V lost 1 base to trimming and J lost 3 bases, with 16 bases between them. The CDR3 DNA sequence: TGTGCCACCAGCAGAGGCAATACAGGGGAGGACTACGAGCAGTACTTC. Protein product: CATSRGNTGEDYEQYF. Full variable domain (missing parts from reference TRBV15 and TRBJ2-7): DAMVIQNPRYQVTQFGKPVTLSCSQTLNHNVMYWYQQKSSQAPKLLFHYYDKDFNNEADTPDNFQSRRPNTSFCFLDIRSPGLGDTAMYLCATSRGNTGEDYEQYFGPGTRLTVT.

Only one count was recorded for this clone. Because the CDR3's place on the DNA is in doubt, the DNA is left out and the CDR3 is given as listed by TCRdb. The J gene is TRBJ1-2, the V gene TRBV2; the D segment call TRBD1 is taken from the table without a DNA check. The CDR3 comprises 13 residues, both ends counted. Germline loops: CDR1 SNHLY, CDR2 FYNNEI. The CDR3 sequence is CASILDREHGYTF.

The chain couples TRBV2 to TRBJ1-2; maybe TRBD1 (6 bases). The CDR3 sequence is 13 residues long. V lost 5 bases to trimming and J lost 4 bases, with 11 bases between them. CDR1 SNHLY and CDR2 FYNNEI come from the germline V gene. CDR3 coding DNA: TGTGCCAGCAGTCAAATGACAGGCTATGGCTACACCTTC. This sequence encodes CASSQMTGYGYTF.

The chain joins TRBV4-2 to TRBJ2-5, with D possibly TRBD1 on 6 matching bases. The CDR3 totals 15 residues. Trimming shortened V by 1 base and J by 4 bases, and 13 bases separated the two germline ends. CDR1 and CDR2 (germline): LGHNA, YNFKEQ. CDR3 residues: CASSQGVGDIETQYF. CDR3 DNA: TGTGCCAGCAGCCAAGGAGTGGGGGACATAGAGACCCAGTACTTC.

CDR3 loop: CASSSGTVSLWETQYF. The CDR3 bases are TGTGCCAGCAGCTCCGGGACAGTCTCTCTTTGGGAGACCCAGTACTTC. This chain connects TRBV7-2 to TRBJ2-5; 7 bases match TRBD1. The CDR3 is 16 amino acids. V gave up 4 bases and J gave up 5 bases; unmatched junction bases: 13. Germline values: CDR1 SGHTA, CDR2 FQGNSA.

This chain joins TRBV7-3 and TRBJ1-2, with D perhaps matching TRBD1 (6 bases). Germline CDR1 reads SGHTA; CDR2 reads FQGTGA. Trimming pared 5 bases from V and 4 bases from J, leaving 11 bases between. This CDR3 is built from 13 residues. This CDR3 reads CASSSGQIYGYTF. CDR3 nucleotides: TGTGCCAGCAGCAGTGGACAGATCTATGGCTACACCTTC.